The sample holds a few counts of the clone carrying this T cell receptor (beta chain). Its antigen is not known. The data originate from a study of OX40 agonist ivuxolimab in advanced cancers. V was trimmed by 4 bases and J by 0 bases, leaving 22 bases between them. This CDR3 is built from 18 residues. From germline, CDR1 is SGDLS and CDR2 YYNGEE. The assay was immunoSEQ multiplex PCR, and TCRdb's table has in-frame clones only and misses some. The sample shows 70,000 to 85,000 clones, about nine tenths of them seen only once. Overall study findings and caveats: Some of the lowest clonal expansion was seen in partial responders at 0.1-3.0 mg/kg.

The sample here was CD4+ or CD8+ T cells sorted from blood, taken in a trial of the OX40 agonist ivuxolimab. V and J are TRBV9 and TRBJ1-1, with D perhaps matching TRBD1 (5 bases). The sequence derives from an adult with an advanced solid tumor such as melanoma, head and neck, liver or kidney cancer. This CDR3 reads CASSLSPGRFEMNTEAFF. The CDR3 DNA sequence: TGTGCCAGCAGCCTCAGTCCGGGGCGATTTGAGATGAACACTGAAGCTTTCTTT.